These 18 T cell receptor beta chains share one sample of origin, sequenced in a study of OX40 agonist ivuxolimab in advanced cancers. Clones were read by immunoSEQ multiplex PCR, and TCRdb kept only the in-frame ones, dropping some. This table holds roughly 58,000 clones, about 83% found once. The sequences come from CD4+ or CD8+ T cells sorted from blood, collected in a trial of the OX40 agonist ivuxolimab. These receptors originate from an adult with an advanced solid tumor such as melanoma, head and neck, liver or kidney cancer.

Only one count was recorded for this clone. CDR3 in DNA: TGTGCCAGCAGCCAACAGGGACAAGGGAACGGAAACACCATATATTTT. This encodes CASSQQGQGNGNTIYF. The chain joins TRBV5-6 to TRBJ1-3; the D gene is possibly TRBD1 (6 bases). The CDR3 spans 16 residues. Trimming stripped 4 bases from V and 4 bases from J, with 18 bases between. Germline CDR1 reads SGHDT; CDR2 reads YYEEEE.

This CDR3 reads CASSGGQGFSEQYF. The CDR3 nucleotides read TGTGCCAGCAGTGGCGGACAGGGCTTTAGCGAGCAGTACTTC. The genes are TRBV6-1 and TRBJ2-7; 8 bases are shared with TRBD1. Trimming took 4 bases from V and 6 from J; bases not matched to a gene: 8. The CDR3 has 14 amino acids. Germline V gene lookup returns CDR1 MNHNS and CDR2 SASEGT.

The chain has TRBV29-1 and TRBJ2-3; D not certain. V was clipped by 4 bases and J by 2 bases, with 10 bases between them. This CDR3 has 13 residues. Germline-derived CDR1 and CDR2 are SQVTM and ANQGSEA. The CDR3 coding sequence is TGCAGCGTTGTTCGCAGAGACACAGATACGCAGTATTTT. Encoded protein: CSVVRRDTDTQYF.

A remark on this clone: This CDR3 is also generated by other DNA sequences in the sample. The rearrangement joins TRBV5-4 to TRBJ2-1; D not certain. The CDR3 length is 11 residues. Looked up from germline, CDR1 is SGHNT and CDR2 is YYREEE (reference sequence). V dropped 4 bases and J dropped 5 bases, with 4 bases sitting between them. The CDR3 is CASSLNNEQFF. In nucleotides, the CDR3 is TGTGCCAGCAGCCTGAACAATGAGCAGTTCTTC.

The rearrangement links TRBV7-2 to TRBJ2-5; D call uncertain. CDR3 length: 14 amino acids. Germline V gene lookup returns CDR1 SGHTA and CDR2 FQGNSA. The ends were cut back, 6 bases at V and 2 bases at J, with 13 bases in the middle. The CDR3 region is CASSPRQPQETQYF. The DNA of the CDR3 is TGTGCCAGCAGTCCTAGGCAGCCGCAAGAGACCCAGTACTTC.

This chain connects TRBV19 to TRBJ1-5, with 10 bases matching TRBD1. The CDR3 totals 15 residues. Germline lookup yields CDR1 LNHDA and CDR2 SQIVND (reference sequence). V was pared by 5 bases and J by 3 bases, with 4 bases of the junction left unmatched. This CDR3 reads CASSVGTGDNQPQHF. The CDR3 DNA sequence: TGTGCCAGTAGTGTCGGGACAGGGGACAATCAGCCCCAGCATTTT.

The chain links TRBV5-1 to TRBJ2-2; the match to TRBD2 covers 15 bases. With V trimmed by 4 bases and J by 3 bases, 4 bases remained unmatched. Germline assignment: CDR1 SGHRS and CDR2 YFSETQ. The CDR3 covers 17 residues. The CDR3 protein is CASSTGLAGGHTGELFF. CDR3 DNA: TGCGCCAGCAGCACGGGACTAGCGGGGGGTCACACCGGGGAGCTGTTTTTT.

J is TRBJ1-1 and V is TRBV29-1; D not resolved. This CDR3 has 13 amino acids. Trimming shortened V by 6 bases and J by 5 bases, and 16 bases separated the two germline ends. Germline V gene sequence: CDR1 SQVTM, CDR2 ANQGSEA. The CDR3 sequence: CSVRSSGITEAFF. For the CDR3, the DNA is TGCAGCGTCAGATCCTCCGGGATTACTGAAGCTTTCTTT.

V usage is TRBV19 and J usage is TRBJ2-5; 7 bases line up with TRBD1. CDR1 and CDR2 from the germline V gene are LNHDA and SQIVND (reference sequence). V was pared by 5 bases and J by 9 bases, with 12 bases of the junction left unmatched. The CDR3 loop spans 14 amino acids. This CDR3 is CASSPRTGSMAQYF. The CDR3 region has the DNA TGTGCCAGTAGTCCGAGGACAGGTTCCATGGCCCAGTACTTC. The whole variable domain, remainder taken from reference TRBV19 and TRBJ2-5, is DGGITQSPKYLFRKEGQNVTLSCEQNLNHDAMYWYRQDPGQGLRLIYYSQIVNDFQKGDIAEGYSVSREKKESFPLTVTSAQKNPTAFYLCASSPRTGSMAQYFGPGTRLLVL.

The genes are TRBV5-1 and TRBJ1-2, with D possibly matching TRBD1 (6 bases). The CDR3 covers 12 residues. V was shortened by 8 bases and J by 6 bases, with 14 bases between the two germline ends. Germline V gene lookup returns CDR1 SGHRS and CDR2 YFSETQ. CDR3 residues: CASHEGVDGYTF. The CDR3 bases are TGCGCCAGTCATGAGGGGGTGGATGGCTACACCTTC.

The chain couples TRBV27 to TRBJ2-7; 10 bases line up with TRBD2. V was pared by 4 bases and J by 5 bases, with 8 bases of the junction left unmatched. Germline CDR1 reads MNHEY; CDR2 reads SMNVEV (reference sequence). The CDR3 totals 15 residues. The CDR3 region has the DNA TGTGCCAGCAGTTCGTTAGCGGGAGGTGGGAACGAGCAGTACTTC. Translation gives CASSSLAGGGNEQYF.

This CDR3 reads CASSIRQGIAQNTEAFF. DNA of the CDR3: TGTGCCAGTAGTATAAGACAGGGGATAGCACAGAACACTGAAGCTTTCTTT. The chain has TRBV19 and TRBJ1-1, with 8 bases aligning to TRBD1. Germline CDR1 LNHDA, CDR2 SQIVND (reference sequence). Trimming cost V 2 bases and J 1 base; bases outside gene matches: 9. This CDR3 has 17 amino acids. Filled out from reference TRBV19 and TRBJ1-1, the complete variable domain reads DGGITQSPKYLFRKEGQNVTLSCEQNLNHDAMYWYRQDPGQGLRLIYYSQIVNDFQKGDIAEGYSVSREKKESFPLTVTSAQKNPTAFYLCASSIRQGIAQNTEAFFGQGTRLTVV.

The genes are TRBV11-3 and TRBJ2-1, with D perhaps matching TRBD1 or TRBD2 (5 bases each). The germline gives CDR1 SGHNT, CDR2 YENEEA. The CDR3 totals 12 residues. Trimming pared 3 bases from V and 7 bases from J, leaving 7 bases between. The CDR3 DNA is TGTGCCAGCAGCTTGTGGGGGAATGAGCAGTTCTTC. Translated: CASSLWGNEQFF.

The J gene is TRBJ2-1, the V gene TRBV5-1; perhaps TRBD1 as D (6 bases). Deletions cut 0 bases from V and 4 bases from J, with 14 bases between. Germline V lookup: CDR1 SGHRS, CDR2 YFSETQ. This CDR3 contains 16 residues. The DNA for the CDR3 is TGCGCCAGCAGCTTGGGGAGCCTAGGGGGTTACAATGAGCAGTTCTTC. Translation: CASSLGSLGGYNEQFF. The full variable domain, its missing parts supplied by reference TRBV5-1 and TRBJ2-1, is KAGVTQTPRYLIKTRGQQVTLSCSPISGHRSVSWYQQTPGQGLQFLFEYFSETQRNKGNFPGRFSGRQFSNSRSEMNVSTLELGDSALYLCASSLGSLGGYNEQFFGPGTRLTVL.

The J gene is TRBJ1-5, the V gene TRBV19; D call uncertain. The CDR3 spans 16 residues. CDR1 LNHDA and CDR2 SQIVND come from the germline V gene (reference sequence). The V end was cut by 10 bases, the J end by 2 bases, with 21 bases between. CDR3 DNA sequence: TGTGCCACGGGAGGGAAGTTCGAAGCTGGCAATCAGCCCCAGCATTTT. This codes for CATGGKFEAGNQPQHF. Full variable domain (missing parts from reference TRBV19 and TRBJ1-5): DGGITQSPKYLFRKEGQNVTLSCEQNLNHDAMYWYRQDPGQGLRLIYYSQIVNDFQKGDIAEGYSVSREKKESFPLTVTSAQKNPTAFYLCATGGKFEAGNQPQHFGDGTRLSIL.

The chain employs TRBV15 and TRBJ2-2; D call uncertain. The ends were cut back, 3 bases at V and 5 bases at J, with 13 bases in the middle. The CDR3 runs to 15 residues. Germline V gene data show CDR1 as LNHNV and CDR2 as YYDKDF (reference sequence). CDR3 DNA: TGTGCCACCAGCAGGGACGGCGCATTTACCGGGGAGCTGTTTTTT. It yields the protein CATSRDGAFTGELFF.

This chain links TRBV25-1 with TRBJ2-3; D might be TRBD1 or TRBD2, each matching 5 bases. This CDR3 comprises 15 residues. V gave up 4 bases and J gave up 1 base, with 12 bases separating them. The germline V gene has CDR1 MGHDK and CDR2 SYGVNS. CDR3 sequence: CASSVAGTGTDTQYF. The CDR3 bases are TGTGCCAGCAGTGTGGCCGGGACCGGCACAGATACGCAGTATTTT.

The chain joins TRBV28 to TRBJ1-1, with D possibly matching TRBD1 (6 bases). CDR1 MDHEN and CDR2 SYDVKM come from the germline V gene. V was clipped by 8 bases and J by 10 bases, with 14 bases between them. This CDR3 has 11 residues. The CDR3 reads CASRSEGGAFF. DNA for the CDR3: TGTGCCAGCCGTTCCGAAGGGGGAGCTTTCTTT.